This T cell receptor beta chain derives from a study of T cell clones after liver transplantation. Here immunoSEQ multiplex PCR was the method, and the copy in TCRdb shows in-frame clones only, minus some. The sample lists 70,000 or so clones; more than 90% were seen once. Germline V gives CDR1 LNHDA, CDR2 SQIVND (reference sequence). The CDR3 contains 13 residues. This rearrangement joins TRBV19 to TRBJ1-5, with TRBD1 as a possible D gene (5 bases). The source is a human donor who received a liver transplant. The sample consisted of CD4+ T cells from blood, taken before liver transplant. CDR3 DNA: TGTGGAACAGGCGCAGGAAGCAATCAGCCCCAGCATTTT. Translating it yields CGTGAGSNQPQHF. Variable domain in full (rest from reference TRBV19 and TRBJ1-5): DGGITQSPKYLFRKEGQNVTLSCEQNLNHDAMYWYRQDPGQGLRLIYYSQIVNDFQKGDIAEGYSVSREKKESFPLTVTSAQKNPTAFYLCGTGAGSNQPQHFGDGTRLSIL.